Listed below are T cell receptor beta chains from one sample, sequenced in a study of blood T cell repertoires in COVID-19. TCRdb keeps only in-frame clones here, not all; method: immunoSEQ multiplex PCR. The sample consists of about 180,000 clones, about 80% of them appearing once. The sample taken for sequencing was peripheral blood. The source of these receptors is a man between 65 and 79 years old with active or convalescent COVID-19. The CDR3 runs from the conserved cysteine through the conserved F or W. Each record gives: clone size, V gene, D gene, J gene, CDR3 protein, CDR3 DNA. A D gene is named only where the DNA matches it firmly. Clone size appears in some rows only: once, few, many, or a class for an expanded clone.

.	TRBV6-5	TRBD1	TRBJ1-1	CASSYRTGTMNTEAFF	TGTGCCAGCAGTTACCGGACAGGAACGATGAACACTGAAGCTTTCTTT
once	TRBV4-1	TRBD1	TRBJ1-6	CASSQDRDRGSPLHF	TGCGCCAGCAGCCAAGACCGGGACAGGGGTTCACCCCTCCACTTT
.	TRBV3-1/TRBV3-2	.	TRBJ2-4	CASSQGVPGINIQYF	TGTGCCAGCAGCCAAGGCGTCCCCGGTATAAACATTCAGTACTTC
.	TRBV6-2/TRBV6-3	.	TRBJ1-3	CASSYAASTIYF	TGTGCCAGCAGTTACGCCGCGAGTACCATATATTTT
few	TRBV2	TRBD1	TRBJ1-2	CASSYRMGDRGHTF	TGTGCCAGCAGCTACCGAATGGGGGACAGGGGGCACACCTTC
once	TRBV19	.	TRBJ2-1	CASSLRPAESGGEQFF	TGTGCCAGTAGTCTACGGCCCGCTGAATCTGGAGGTGAGCAGTTCTTC
few	TRBV10-3	TRBD1	TRBJ1-2	CAISDTHRRGLWYGYTF	TGTGCCATCAGTGACACCCACCGGAGGGGGCTGTGGTATGGCTACACCTTC
.	TRBV10-3	.	TRBJ2-6	CAIGETGMSGANVLTF	TGTGCCATCGGAGAGACAGGCATGTCTGGGGCCAACGTCCTGACTTTC
.	TRBV12-3/TRBV12-4	.	TRBJ2-5	CASSFEPETQYF	TGTGCCAGCAGTTTCGAGCCGGAGACCCAGTACTTC
.	TRBV18	TRBD2	TRBJ2-3	CASSPPRGGADTQYF	TGTGCCAGCTCACCACCTCGGGGGGGGGCGGATACGCAGTATTTT
.	TRBV5-1	TRBD1	TRBJ2-5	CASSLLGPGQGTGETQYF	TGCGCCAGCAGCCTCCTGGGGCCGGGACAGGGGACGGGAGAGACCCAGTACTTC
.	TRBV7-3	.	TRBJ1-1	CASSAHGPGNTEAFF	TGTGCCAGCAGCGCACACGGTCCGGGGAACACTGAAGCTTTCTTT
.	TRBV2	TRBD2	TRBJ2-1	CASRATSGGYNEQFF	TGTGCCAGCAGGGCGACTAGCGGGGGCTACAATGAGCAGTTCTTC
.	TRBV7-6	.	TRBJ2-5	CASSPGLGAAETQYF	TGTGCCAGCAGCCCCGGGCTGGGGGCCGCCGAGACCCAGTACTTC
.	TRBV18	.	TRBJ1-1	CASFPGNTEAFF	TGTGCCAGCTTTCCGGGAAACACTGAAGCTTTCTTT
.	TRBV27	TRBD1	TRBJ1-5	CAGSTKGQGTNQPQHF	TGTGCCGGATCCACCAAAGGACAGGGGACAAATCAGCCCCAGCATTTT
.	TRBV5-1	.	TRBJ1-6	CASSLEQGSSPLHF	TGCGCCAGCAGCTTGGAACAGGGCAGTTCACCCCTCCACTTT
many	TRBV7-9	.	TRBJ1-1	CASSLGGGTEAFF	TGTGCCAGCAGCTTAGGGGGGGGCACTGAAGCTTTCTTT
.	TRBV30	.	TRBJ2-7	CAWKTGYEQYF	TGTGCCTGGAAAACAGGTTACGAGCAGTACTTC
.	TRBV2	.	TRBJ2-1	CASSQAATTHEQFF	TGTGCCAGCAGCCAAGCGGCGACTACCCATGAGCAGTTCTTC
.	TRBV7-2	TRBD1	TRBJ1-1	CASRFGTGGDEAFF	TGTGCCAGCAGGTTCGGGACAGGGGGCGATGAAGCTTTCTTT
.	TRBV3-1/TRBV3-2	TRBD2	TRBJ2-3	CASSLGLAESTDTQYF	TGTGCCAGCAGCCTTGGACTAGCGGAGAGCACAGATACGCAGTATTTT
.	TRBV5-5	TRBD1	TRBJ1-4	CASSPGQGATNEKLFF	TGTGCCAGCAGCCCGGGACAGGGGGCAACTAATGAAAAACTGTTTTTT
.	TRBV2	.	TRBJ2-6	CASSGQLSGANVLTF	TGTGCCAGCAGTGGACAGCTTTCTGGGGCCAACGTCCTGACTTTC
many	TRBV9	TRBD1	TRBJ2-7	CASSVAGGVYEQYF	TGTGCCAGCAGCGTAGCAGGGGGCGTATACGAGCAGTACTTC
.	TRBV3-1/TRBV3-2	.	TRBJ1-6	CASSQGVPGRNSPLHF	TGTGCCAGCAGCCAAGGGGTTCCAGGGAGGAATTCACCCCTCCACTTT
.	TRBV5-4	.	TRBJ1-2	CASSLEQGGGYTF	TGTGCCAGCAGCTTGGAGCAGGGTGGTGGCTACACCTTC
.	TRBV30	TRBD1	TRBJ1-1	CAWSAWRTGLNTEAFF	TGTGCCTGGAGTGCCTGGCGGACAGGACTGAACACTGAAGCTTTCTTT
.	TRBV3-1/TRBV3-2	TRBD1	TRBJ1-5	CASIPRDRVNQPQHF	TGTGCCAGCATTCCCCGGGACAGGGTCAATCAGCCCCAGCATTTT
.	TRBV10-3	TRBD1	TRBJ2-2	CAIRKDRDANTGELFF	TGTGCCATCAGAAAAGACAGGGACGCGAACACCGGGGAGCTGTTTTTT
.	TRBV7-2	TRBD1	TRBJ1-4	CASSLYGTANEKLFF	TGTGCCAGCAGCTTATACGGGACAGCTAATGAAAAACTGTTTTTT
.	TRBV19	TRBD1	TRBJ1-1	CASSAGQLTNTEAFF	TGTGCCAGTAGTGCGGGACAGCTTACAAACACTGAAGCTTTCTTT
.	TRBV7-9	.	TRBJ1-5	CASSPEEGQPQHF	TGTGCCAGCAGCCCTGAGGAGGGACAGCCCCAGCATTTT
.	TRBV3-1/TRBV3-2	TRBD1	TRBJ1-2	CASSQEAGGNYGYTF	TGTGCCAGCAGCCAAGAGGCAGGGGGCAACTATGGCTACACCTTC
.	TRBV11-2	TRBD2	TRBJ2-5	CATRRGGAGETQYF	TGTGCCACCAGGCGCGGGGGGGCTGGGGAGACCCAGTACTTC
.	TRBV9	TRBD2	TRBJ2-2	CASSVGVAGGITGELFF	TGTGCCAGCAGCGTAGGGGTAGCGGGAGGCATCACCGGGGAGCTGTTTTTT
.	TRBV19	.	TRBJ2-2	CASSMQQGNTGELFF	TGTGCCAGTAGTATGCAACAGGGGAACACCGGGGAGCTGTTTTTT
.	TRBV18	TRBD1	TRBJ1-1	CASSPRDRGDTEAFF	TGTGCCAGCTCACCACGCGACAGGGGGGACACTGAAGCTTTCTTT
few	TRBV6-5	TRBD1	TRBJ1-5	CASSLAQGNQPQHF	TGTGCCAGCAGCCTTGCACAGGGGAATCAGCCCCAGCATTTT
.	TRBV5-8	.	TRBJ2-7	CASSWPGFYEQYF	TGTGCCAGCAGCTGGCCGGGGTTCTACGAGCAGTACTTC
.	TRBV10-3	.	TRBJ1-2	CAIRGDSDYGYTF	TGTGCCATCAGGGGCGACAGCGACTATGGCTACACCTTC
.	TRBV5-1	TRBD2	TRBJ2-1	CASSLVAGTYNEQFF	TGCGCCAGCAGCTTGGTAGCGGGAACTTACAATGAGCAGTTCTTC
few	TRBV27	.	TRBJ1-4	CASSSPLIGEKLFF	TGTGCCAGCAGTTCCCCACTCATCGGGGAAAAACTGTTTTTT
.	TRBV5-6	.	TRBJ2-7	CASSPPTGPDEQYF	TGTGCCAGCAGCCCGCCCACAGGTCCGGACGAGCAGTACTTC
.	TRBV5-4	.	TRBJ1-6	CASSRDSSPLHF	TGTGCCAGCAGCCGAGATTCTTCACCCCTCCACTTT
.	TRBV10-1	TRBD1	TRBJ2-2	CASSDGTANTGELFF	TGCGCCAGCAGTGATGGGACAGCGAACACCGGGGAGCTGTTTTTT
.	TRBV11-2	TRBD1	TRBJ2-3	CASSLDRVVSDTQYF	TGTGCCAGCAGCTTGGACAGGGTCGTGTCAGATACGCAGTATTTT
few	TRBV5-1	TRBD1	TRBJ2-2	CASSVGQGDTGELFF	TGCGCCAGCAGCGTGGGACAGGGGGACACCGGGGAGCTGTTTTTT
.	TRBV7-7	.	TRBJ2-5	CASSLDRQETQYF	TGTGCTAGCAGCTTGGACAGACAAGAGACCCAGTACTTC
.	TRBV7-2	TRBD1	TRBJ2-7	CASSWDRGNEQYF	TGTGCCAGCAGCTGGGACAGGGGCAACGAGCAGTACTTC
.	TRBV10-3	TRBD1	TRBJ1-5	CAIRPTGDNQPQHF	TGTGCCATCAGACCCACAGGGGACAATCAGCCCCAGCATTTT
.	TRBV29-1	TRBD2	TRBJ2-5	CSVLAGVETQYF	TGCAGCGTCCTAGCGGGGGTAGAGACCCAGTACTTC
.	TRBV6-5	.	TRBJ1-1	CASGQDYTEAFF	TGTGCCAGCGGTCAGGATTACACTGAAGCTTTCTTT
.	TRBV3-1/TRBV3-2	.	TRBJ2-7	CASSHLDSYEQYF	TGTGCCAGCAGCCACCTTGACAGTTACGAGCAGTACTTC
.	TRBV7-6	TRBD2	TRBJ2-2	CASSSGLAGGRGTGELFF	TGTGCCAGCAGCTCGGGACTAGCGGGGGGGAGAGGGACCGGGGAGCTGTTTTTT
.	TRBV19	.	TRBJ2-3	CASRGQATLSTDTQYF	TGTGCCAGTAGGGGCCAGGCGACGCTTAGCACAGATACGCAGTATTTT
.	TRBV14	.	TRBJ1-1	CASSQGGGEAFF	TGTGCCAGCAGCCAAGGGGGGGGAGAAGCTTTCTTT